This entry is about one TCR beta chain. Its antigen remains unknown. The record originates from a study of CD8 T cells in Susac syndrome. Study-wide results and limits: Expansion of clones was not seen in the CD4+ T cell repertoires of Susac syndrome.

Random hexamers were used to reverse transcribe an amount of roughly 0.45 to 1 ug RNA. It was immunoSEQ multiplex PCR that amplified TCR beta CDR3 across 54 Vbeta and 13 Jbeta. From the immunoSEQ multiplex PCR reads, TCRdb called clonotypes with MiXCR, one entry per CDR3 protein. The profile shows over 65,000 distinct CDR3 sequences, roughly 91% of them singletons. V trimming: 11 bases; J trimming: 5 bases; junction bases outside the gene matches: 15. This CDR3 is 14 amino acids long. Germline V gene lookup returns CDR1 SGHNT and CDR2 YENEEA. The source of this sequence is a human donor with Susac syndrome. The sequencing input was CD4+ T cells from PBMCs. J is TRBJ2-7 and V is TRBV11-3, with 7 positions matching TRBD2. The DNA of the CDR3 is TGTGCCGCGATTGTGGTGGGAGGGTCTAACGAGCAGTACTTC. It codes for CAAIVVGGSNEQYF.